A single T cell receptor beta chain is shown here with its context. The CDR3 sequence is 14 residues long. The germline gives CDR1 SGHRS, CDR2 YFSETQ. Trimming shortened V by 4 bases and J by 5 bases, and 15 bases separated the two germline ends. Study processing details: Quantification of nucleated cells was approximated via reference gene primer amplification. Assay used: immunoSEQ multiplex PCR; TCRdb lists only in-frame clones, some missing. V and J calls and clone size are copied from that table; D and trimming were computed from the DNA. Among about 24,000 clones, 82% were seen once, and the ten largest hold 7% to 10%. The data are from a study of blood T cell repertoires in COVID-19. Across the study: COVID-19 samples from acute and convalescent phases originated in the United States, Italy and Spain. The cDNA or gDNA used as material had been derived from T cells, B-cell-depleted T cells, or PBMCs.

Sequencing was carried out using peripheral blood. The TCR was taken from a human donor in a cohort sampled during active COVID-19. The rearrangement joins TRBV5-1 to TRBJ1-2; D might be TRBD1 (6 bases). The CDR3 region is CASSPGTPSYGYTF. The CDR3 nucleotides read TGCGCCAGCAGCCCCGGGACACCTTCGTATGGCTACACCTTC.